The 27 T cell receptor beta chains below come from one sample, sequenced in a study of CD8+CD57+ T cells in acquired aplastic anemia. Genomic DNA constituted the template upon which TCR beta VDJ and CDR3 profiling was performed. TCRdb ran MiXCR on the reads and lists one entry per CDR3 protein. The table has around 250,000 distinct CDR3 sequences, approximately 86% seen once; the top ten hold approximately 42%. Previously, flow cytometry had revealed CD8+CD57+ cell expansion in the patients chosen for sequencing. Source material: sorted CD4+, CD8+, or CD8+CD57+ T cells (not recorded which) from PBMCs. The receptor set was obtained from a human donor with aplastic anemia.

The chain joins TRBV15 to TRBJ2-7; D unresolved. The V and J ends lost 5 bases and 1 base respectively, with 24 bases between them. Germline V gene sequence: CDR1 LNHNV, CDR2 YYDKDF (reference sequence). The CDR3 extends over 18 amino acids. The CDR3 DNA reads TGTGCCACCAGCTTTGAGTCAGACGAAGAGACCCTGTCCTACGAGCAGTACGTC. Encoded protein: CATSFESDEETLSYEQYV.

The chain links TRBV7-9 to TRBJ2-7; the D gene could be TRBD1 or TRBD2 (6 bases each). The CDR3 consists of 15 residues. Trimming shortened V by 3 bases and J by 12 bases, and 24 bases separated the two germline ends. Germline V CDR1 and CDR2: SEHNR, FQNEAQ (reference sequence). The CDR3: CASSLGGWGGFVGYV. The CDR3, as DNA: TGTGCCAGCAGCTTGGGGGGCTGGGGCGGGTTTGTGGGGTACGTC.

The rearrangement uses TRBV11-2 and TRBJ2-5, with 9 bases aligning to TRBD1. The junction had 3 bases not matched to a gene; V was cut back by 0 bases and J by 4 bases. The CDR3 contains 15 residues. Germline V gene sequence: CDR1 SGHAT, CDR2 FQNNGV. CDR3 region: CASSLEATGGETQYF. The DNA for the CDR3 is TGTGCCAGCAGCTTAGAGGCGACAGGGGGAGAGACCCAGTACTTC.

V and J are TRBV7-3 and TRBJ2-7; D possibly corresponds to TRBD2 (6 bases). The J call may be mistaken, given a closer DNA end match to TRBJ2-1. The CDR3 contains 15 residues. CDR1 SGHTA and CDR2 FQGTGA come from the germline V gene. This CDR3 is CASSLCVGGAYEQFF. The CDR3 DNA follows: TGTGCCAGCAGCTTGTGCGTCGGCGGGGCGTACGAGCAGTTCTTC.

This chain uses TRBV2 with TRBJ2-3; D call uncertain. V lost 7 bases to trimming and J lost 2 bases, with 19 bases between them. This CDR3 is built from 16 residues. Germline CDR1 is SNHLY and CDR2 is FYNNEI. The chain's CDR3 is CASKTSTALNTDTQYF. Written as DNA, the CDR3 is TGTGCCAGCAAGACGAGTACAGCGCTAAACACAGATACGCAGTATTTT.

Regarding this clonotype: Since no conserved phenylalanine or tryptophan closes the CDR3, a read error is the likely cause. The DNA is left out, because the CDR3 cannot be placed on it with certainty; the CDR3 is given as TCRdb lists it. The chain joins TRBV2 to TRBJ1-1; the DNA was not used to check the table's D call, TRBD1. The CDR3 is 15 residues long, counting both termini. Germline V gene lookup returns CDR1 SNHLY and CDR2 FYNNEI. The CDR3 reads CASGDEGTDTQYSVP.

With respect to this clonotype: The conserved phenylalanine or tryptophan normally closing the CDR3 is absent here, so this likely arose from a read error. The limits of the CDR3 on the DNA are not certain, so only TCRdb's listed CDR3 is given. This chain's CDR3 is CASSQNGNEQCV. The chain joins TRBV7-2 to TRBJ2-1. Germline CDR1 and CDR2: SGHTA and FQGNSA. 12 amino acids form the CDR3, both terminal residues included.

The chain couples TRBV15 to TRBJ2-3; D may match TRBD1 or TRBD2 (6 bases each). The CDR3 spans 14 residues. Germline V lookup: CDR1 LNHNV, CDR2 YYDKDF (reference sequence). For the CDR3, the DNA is TGTTGTACCAGCAGGGACGGGGGCGGCGATACGCAGTATTTT. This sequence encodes CCTSRDGGGDTQYF.

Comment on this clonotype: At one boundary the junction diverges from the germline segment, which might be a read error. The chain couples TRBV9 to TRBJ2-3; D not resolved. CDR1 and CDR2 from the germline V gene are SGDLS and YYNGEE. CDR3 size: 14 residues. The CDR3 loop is CASSVGADPDTQCF. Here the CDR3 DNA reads TGTGCCAGCAGCGTAGGGGCAGATCCGGATACGCAGTGTTTT.

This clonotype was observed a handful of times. In nucleotides, the CDR3 is TGTGCCAGCAGCTTAGCGGGTAGTTACGGGGCCCAGTATTTT. This translates into CASSLAGSYGAQYF. The V gene is TRBV7-9, the J gene TRBJ2-3; D is perhaps TRBD1 or TRBD2 (5 bases each). Germline CDR1 reads SEHNR; CDR2 reads FQNEAQ (reference sequence). V lost 0 bases to trimming and J lost 12 bases, with 16 bases between them. The CDR3 is 14 residues long.

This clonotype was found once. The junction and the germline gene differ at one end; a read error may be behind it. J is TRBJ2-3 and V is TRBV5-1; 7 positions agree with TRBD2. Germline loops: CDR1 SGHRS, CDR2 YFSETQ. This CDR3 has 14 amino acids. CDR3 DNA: TGTGCCAGCAGCTTAGCGGGTCGGAAAGACACGCAGTATTTT. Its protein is CASSLAGRKDTQYF. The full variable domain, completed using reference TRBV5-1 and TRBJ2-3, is KAGVTQTPRYLIKTRGQQVTLSCSPISGHRSVSWYQQTPGQGLQFLFEYFSETQRNKGNFPGRFSGRQFSNSRSEMNVSTLELGDSALYLCASSLAGRKDTQYFGPGTRLTVL.

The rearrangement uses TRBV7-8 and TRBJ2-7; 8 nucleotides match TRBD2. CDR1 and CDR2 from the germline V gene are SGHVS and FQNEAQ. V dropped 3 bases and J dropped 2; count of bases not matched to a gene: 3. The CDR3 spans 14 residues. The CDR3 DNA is TGTGCCAGCAGCTTCGCGGGAGGAGCCTACGAGCAGTACTTC. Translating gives CASSFAGGAYEQYF.

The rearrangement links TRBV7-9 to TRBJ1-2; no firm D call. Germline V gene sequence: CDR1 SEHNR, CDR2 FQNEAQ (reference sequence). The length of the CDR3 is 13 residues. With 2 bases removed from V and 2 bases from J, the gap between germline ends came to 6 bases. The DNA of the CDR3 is TGTGCCAGCAGCTTACAGAAAAACTATGGCTACACCTTC. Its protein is CASSLQKNYGYTF.

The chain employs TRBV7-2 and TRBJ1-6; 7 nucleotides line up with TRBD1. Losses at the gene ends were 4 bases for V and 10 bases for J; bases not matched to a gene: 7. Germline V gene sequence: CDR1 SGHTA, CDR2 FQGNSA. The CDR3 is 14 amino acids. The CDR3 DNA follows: TGTGCCAGCAGCTCCGGGACAGATCGATCACCCCTCCACTTT. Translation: CASSSGTDRSPLHF. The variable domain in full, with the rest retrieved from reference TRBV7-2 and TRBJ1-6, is GAGVSQSPSNKVTEKGKDVELRCDPISGHTALYWYRQSLGQGLEFLIYFQGNSAPDKSGLPSDRFSAERTGGSVSTLTIQRTQQEDSAVYLCASSSGTDRSPLHFGNGTRLTVT.

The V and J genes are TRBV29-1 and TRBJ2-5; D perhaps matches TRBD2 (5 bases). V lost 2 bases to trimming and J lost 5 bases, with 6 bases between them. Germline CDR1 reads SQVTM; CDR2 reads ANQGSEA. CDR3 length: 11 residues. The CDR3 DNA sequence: TGCAGCGTTGAAACGGGGGAGACCCAGTACTTC. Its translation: CSVETGETQYF.

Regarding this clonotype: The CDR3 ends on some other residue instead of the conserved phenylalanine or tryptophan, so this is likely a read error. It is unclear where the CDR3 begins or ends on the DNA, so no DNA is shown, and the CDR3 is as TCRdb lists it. The chain's CDR3 is CASSLEGVYGYTFGS. This chain joins TRBV7-9 and TRBJ2-5; TRBD1 is the table's D call, not checked against the DNA. Germline lookup yields CDR1 SEHNR and CDR2 FQNEAQ (reference sequence). The CDR3 sequence runs 15 residues, both termini included.

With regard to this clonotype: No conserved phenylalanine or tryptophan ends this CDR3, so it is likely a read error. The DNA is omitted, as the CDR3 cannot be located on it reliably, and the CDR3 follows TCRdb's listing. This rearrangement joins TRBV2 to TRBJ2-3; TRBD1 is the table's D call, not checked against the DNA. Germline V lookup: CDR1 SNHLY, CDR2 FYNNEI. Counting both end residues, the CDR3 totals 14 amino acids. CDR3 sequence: CASSDAGGHEKLYG.

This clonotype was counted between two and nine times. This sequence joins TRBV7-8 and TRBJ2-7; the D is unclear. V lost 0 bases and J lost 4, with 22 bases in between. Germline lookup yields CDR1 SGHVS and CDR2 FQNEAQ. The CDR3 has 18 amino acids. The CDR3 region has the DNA TGTGCCAGCAGCTTAGCTGGAGACGGCAATACGCAGTATTACGAGCAGTACGTC. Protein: CASSLAGDGNTQYYEQYV.

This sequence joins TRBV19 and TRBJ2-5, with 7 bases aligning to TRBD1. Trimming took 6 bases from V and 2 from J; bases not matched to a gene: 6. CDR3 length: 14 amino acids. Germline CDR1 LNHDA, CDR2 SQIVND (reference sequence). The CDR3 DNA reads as TGTGCCAGTAGGCGACAGGGTGAGCAAGAGACCCAGTACTTC. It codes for CASRRQGEQETQYF.

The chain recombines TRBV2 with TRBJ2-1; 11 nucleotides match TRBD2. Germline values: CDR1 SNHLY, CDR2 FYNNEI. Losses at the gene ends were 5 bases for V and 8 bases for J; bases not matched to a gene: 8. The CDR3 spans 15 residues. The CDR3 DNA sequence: TGTGCCAGCAGTACTAGCGGGGGCCTGTACCATGAGCAGTTCTTC. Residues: CASSTSGGLYHEQFF.

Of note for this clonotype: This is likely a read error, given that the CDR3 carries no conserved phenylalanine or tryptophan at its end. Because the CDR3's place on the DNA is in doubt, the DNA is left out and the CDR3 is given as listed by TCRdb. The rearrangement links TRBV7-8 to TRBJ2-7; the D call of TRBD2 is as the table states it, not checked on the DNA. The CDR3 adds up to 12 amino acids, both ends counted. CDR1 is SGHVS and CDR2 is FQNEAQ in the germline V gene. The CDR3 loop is CASSFDGNVAAL.

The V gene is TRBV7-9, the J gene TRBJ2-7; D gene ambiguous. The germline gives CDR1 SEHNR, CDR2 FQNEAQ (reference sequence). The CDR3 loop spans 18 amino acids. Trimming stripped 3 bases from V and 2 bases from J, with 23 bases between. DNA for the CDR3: TGTGCCAGCAGCTTTCATGCAGGCTGCGCAGCCCACGCCTACGAGCAGTACGTC. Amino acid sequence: CASSFHAGCAAHAYEQYV.

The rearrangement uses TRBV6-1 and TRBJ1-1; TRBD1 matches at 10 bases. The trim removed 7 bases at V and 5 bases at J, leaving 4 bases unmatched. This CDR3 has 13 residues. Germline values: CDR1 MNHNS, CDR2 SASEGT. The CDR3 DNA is TGTGCCAGCACCGGGACAGGGGCAACTGAAGCTTTCTTT. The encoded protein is CASTGTGATEAFF.

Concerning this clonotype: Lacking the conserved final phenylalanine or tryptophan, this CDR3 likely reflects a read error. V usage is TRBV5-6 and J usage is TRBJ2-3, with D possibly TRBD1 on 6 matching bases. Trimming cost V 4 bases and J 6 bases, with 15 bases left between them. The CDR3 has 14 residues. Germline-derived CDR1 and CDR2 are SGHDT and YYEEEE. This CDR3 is CASSRGQRPDTQYS. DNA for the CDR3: TGTGCCAGCAGCCGAGGACAGCGTCCCGATACGCAGTATTCT.

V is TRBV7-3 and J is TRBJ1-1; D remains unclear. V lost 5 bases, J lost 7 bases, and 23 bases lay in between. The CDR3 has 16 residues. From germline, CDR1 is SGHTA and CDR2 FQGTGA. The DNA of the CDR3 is TGTGCCAGCAGCCAAGGGTTAGGGAGCGGGCCCTTTGAAGCTTTCTTT. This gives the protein CASSQGLGSGPFEAFF.

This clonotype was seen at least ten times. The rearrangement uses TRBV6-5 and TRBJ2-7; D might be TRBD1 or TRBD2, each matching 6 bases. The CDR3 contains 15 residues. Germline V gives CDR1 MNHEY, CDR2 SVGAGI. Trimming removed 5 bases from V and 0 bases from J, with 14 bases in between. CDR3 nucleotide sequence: TGTGCCAGCAGTCCGGGGGCCGCGAGCTCCTACGAGCAGTACGTC. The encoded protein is CASSPGAASSYEQYV.

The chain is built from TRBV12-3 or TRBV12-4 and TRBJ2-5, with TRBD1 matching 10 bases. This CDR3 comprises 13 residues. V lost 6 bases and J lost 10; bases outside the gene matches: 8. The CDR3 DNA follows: TGTGCCAGCAGGAATTCGGGACAGGGGATCCAGTACTTC. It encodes CASRNSGQGIQYF.